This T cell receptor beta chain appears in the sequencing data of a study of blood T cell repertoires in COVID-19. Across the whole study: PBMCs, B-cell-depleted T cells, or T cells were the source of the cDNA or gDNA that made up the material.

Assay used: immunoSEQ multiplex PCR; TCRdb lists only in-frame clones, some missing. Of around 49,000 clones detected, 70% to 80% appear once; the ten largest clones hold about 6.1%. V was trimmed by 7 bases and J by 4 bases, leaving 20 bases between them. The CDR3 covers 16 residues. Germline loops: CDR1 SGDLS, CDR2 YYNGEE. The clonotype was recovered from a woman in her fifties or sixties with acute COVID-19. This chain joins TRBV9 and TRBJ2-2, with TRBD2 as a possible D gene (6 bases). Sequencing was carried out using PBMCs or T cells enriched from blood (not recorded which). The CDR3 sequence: CASSPTGEASTGELFF. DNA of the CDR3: TGTGCCAGCTCACCAACGGGAGAGGCGAGCACCGGGGAGCTGTTTTTT.